These T cell receptor beta chains were read from a single sample in a study of radiation and T cells in renal cell carcinoma. Measured with immunoSEQ multiplex PCR; TCRdb has only the in-frame clones, and not every one. The sample includes tens of thousands of clones, 70% to 85% of them seen just once. The sample was blood, taken from a patient whose treatment included radiotherapy and nephrectomy. The source of these receptors is a man aged 55 to 70 with renal cell carcinoma. CDR3s include the opening cysteine and the closing phenylalanine or tryptophan. The D gene is left open where the match is weak. Size values are once, few and many counts, or a class for expanded clones, and some rows have none.

V gene: TRBV6-4
D gene: .
J gene: TRBJ1-1
clone size: .
CDR3 protein: CASSEEAGTEAFF
CDR3 DNA: TGTGCCAGCAGTGAAGAGGCAGGCACTGAAGCTTTCTTT

V gene: TRBV19
D gene: .
J gene: TRBJ1-5
clone size: .
CDR3 protein: CACRSTARDQPQHF
CDR3 DNA: TGTGCCTGTCGCTCGACTGCCCGAGATCAGCCCCAGCATTTT

V gene: TRBV19
D gene: .
J gene: TRBJ2-2
clone size: .
CDR3 protein: CASSPRATGELFF
CDR3 DNA: TGTGCCAGTAGTCCCAGGGCGACCGGGGAGCTGTTTTTT

V gene: TRBV10-1
D gene: .
J gene: TRBJ2-5
clone size: .
CDR3 protein: CASSPALGDQETQYF
CDR3 DNA: TGCGCCAGCAGTCCTGCCCTAGGGGACCAAGAGACCCAGTACTTC

V gene: TRBV19
D gene: .
J gene: TRBJ1-4
clone size: .
CDR3 protein: CASQDWATNEKLFF
CDR3 DNA: TGTGCCAGCCAGGACTGGGCAACTAATGAAAAACTGTTTTTT

V gene: TRBV2
D gene: .
J gene: TRBJ2-3
clone size: once
CDR3 protein: CASMNRVGDTQYF
CDR3 DNA: TGTGCCAGCATGAACAGGGTGGGGGATACGCAGTATTTT

V gene: TRBV2
D gene: .
J gene: TRBJ1-3
clone size: few
CDR3 protein: CASSLGGNTIYF
CDR3 DNA: TGTGCCAGCAGTCTCGGTGGAAACACCATATATTTT

V gene: TRBV4-1
D gene: TRBD2
J gene: TRBJ2-7
clone size: .
CDR3 protein: CASSLLLAAAYEQYF
CDR3 DNA: TGCGCCAGCAGCCTTTTACTAGCGGCTGCCTACGAGCAGTACTTC

V gene: TRBV6-6
D gene: TRBD1
J gene: TRBJ2-2
clone size: once
CDR3 protein: CASRGLGQGVSGELFF
CDR3 DNA: TGTGCCAGCAGAGGGTTAGGGCAGGGGGTCTCCGGGGAGCTGTTTTTT

V gene: TRBV5-1
D gene: .
J gene: TRBJ1-1
clone size: .
CDR3 protein: CASSLEGRGNTEAFF
CDR3 DNA: TGCGCCAGCAGCTTGGAGGGCAGGGGGAACACTGAAGCTTTCTTT

V gene: TRBV10-2
D gene: .
J gene: TRBJ2-1
clone size: many
CDR3 protein: CASSIVEEQFF
CDR3 DNA: TGCGCCAGCAGTATCGTTGAGGAGCAGTTCTTC

V gene: TRBV4-3
D gene: .
J gene: TRBJ2-4
clone size: once
CDR3 protein: CASSHGAGAKNIQYF
CDR3 DNA: TGCGCCAGCAGCCACGGAGCGGGAGCCAAAAACATTCAGTACTTC

V gene: TRBV6-1
D gene: TRBD1
J gene: TRBJ1-5
clone size: .
CDR3 protein: CASRRTGGFNQPQHF
CDR3 DNA: TGTGCCAGCAGAAGGACAGGGGGTTTCAATCAGCCCCAGCATTTT

V gene: TRBV27
D gene: TRBD1
J gene: TRBJ1-5
clone size: .
CDR3 protein: CASRPRQGGNQPQHF
CDR3 DNA: TGTGCCAGCCGCCCCCGACAGGGAGGGAATCAGCCCCAGCATTTT

V gene: TRBV6-5
D gene: .
J gene: TRBJ2-2
clone size: .
CDR3 protein: CASSYSEGTGELFF
CDR3 DNA: TGTGCCAGCAGTTACTCGGAGGGAACCGGGGAGCTGTTTTTT

V gene: TRBV7-9
D gene: .
J gene: TRBJ2-7
clone size: .
CDR3 protein: CASSPVEGTYEQYF
CDR3 DNA: TGTGCCAGCAGCCCGGTGGAAGGGACTTACGAGCAGTACTTC

V gene: TRBV6-4
D gene: .
J gene: TRBJ2-2
clone size: .
CDR3 protein: CASSDSGTNTGELFF
CDR3 DNA: TGTGCCAGCAGTGATTCTGGAACGAACACCGGGGAGCTGTTTTTT

V gene: TRBV5-4
D gene: .
J gene: TRBJ2-7
clone size: few
CDR3 protein: CASSPPAAARYEQYF
CDR3 DNA: TGTGCCAGCAGCCCCCCCGCGGCGGCCCGCTACGAGCAGTACTTC

V gene: TRBV6-6
D gene: .
J gene: TRBJ1-5
clone size: .
CDR3 protein: CASSYLAAISNQPQHF
CDR3 DNA: TGTGCCAGCAGTTACCTCGCCGCCATTAGCAATCAGCCCCAGCATTTT

V gene: TRBV14
D gene: .
J gene: TRBJ2-7
clone size: .
CDR3 protein: CASSLRSQSSYEQYF
CDR3 DNA: TGTGCCAGCAGCCTTAGGAGCCAGAGCTCCTACGAGCAGTACTTC

V gene: TRBV7-2
D gene: TRBD1
J gene: TRBJ2-2
clone size: .
CDR3 protein: CASSLRSGTARLAAGELFF
CDR3 DNA: TGTGCCAGCAGCTTAAGGTCGGGGACAGCTCGACTCGCGGCCGGGGAGCTGTTTTTT

V gene: TRBV25-1
D gene: TRBD1
J gene: TRBJ1-4
clone size: once
CDR3 protein: CASSLTGELFF
CDR3 DNA: TGTGCCAGCAGCCTGACAGGGGAACTGTTTTTT

V gene: TRBV27
D gene: .
J gene: TRBJ2-3
clone size: .
CDR3 protein: CASAPHSSTDTQYF
CDR3 DNA: TGTGCCAGCGCTCCTCACTCTAGCACAGATACGCAGTATTTT

V gene: TRBV19
D gene: .
J gene: TRBJ2-4
clone size: once
CDR3 protein: CASSVAEGAKNIQYF
CDR3 DNA: TGTGCCAGTAGTGTCGCAGAGGGAGCCAAAAACATTCAGTACTTC